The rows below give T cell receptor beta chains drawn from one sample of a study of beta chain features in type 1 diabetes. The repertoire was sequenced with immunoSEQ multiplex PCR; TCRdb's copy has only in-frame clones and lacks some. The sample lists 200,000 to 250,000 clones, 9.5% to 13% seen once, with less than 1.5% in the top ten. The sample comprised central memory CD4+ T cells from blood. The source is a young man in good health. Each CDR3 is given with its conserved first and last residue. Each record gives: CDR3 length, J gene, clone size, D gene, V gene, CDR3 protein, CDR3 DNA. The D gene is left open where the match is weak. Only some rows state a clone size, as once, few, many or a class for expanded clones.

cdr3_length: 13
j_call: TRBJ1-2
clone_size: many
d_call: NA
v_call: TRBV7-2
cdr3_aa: CASSLDADYGYTF
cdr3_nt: TGTGCCAGCAGCTTAGATGCAGATTATGGCTACACCTTC

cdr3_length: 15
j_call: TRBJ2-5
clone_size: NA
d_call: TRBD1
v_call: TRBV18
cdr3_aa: CASSPGQGIGETQYF
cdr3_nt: TGTGCCAGCTCACCCGGACAGGGGATCGGGGAGACCCAGTACTTC

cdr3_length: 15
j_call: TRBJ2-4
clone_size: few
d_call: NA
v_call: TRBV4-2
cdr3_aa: CASSQEGGGLSIQYF
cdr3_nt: TGTGCCAGCAGCCAAGAAGGTGGAGGCCTATCAATTCAGTACTTC

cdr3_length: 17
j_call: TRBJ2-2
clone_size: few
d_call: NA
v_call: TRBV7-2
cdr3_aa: CAISLVILAQRAGELFF
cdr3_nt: TGTGCCATCAGCTTAGTAATTCTAGCCCAAAGGGCCGGGGAGCTGTTTTTT

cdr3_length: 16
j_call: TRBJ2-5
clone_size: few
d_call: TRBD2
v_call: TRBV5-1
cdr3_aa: CASSPTLREVQETQYF
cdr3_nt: TGCGCCAGCAGCCCTACCCTCCGGGAGGTGCAAGAGACCCAGTACTTC

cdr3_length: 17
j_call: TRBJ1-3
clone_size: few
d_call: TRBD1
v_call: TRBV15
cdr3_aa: CATSRDRGQGYGNTIYF
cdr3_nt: TGTGCCACCAGCAGAGATCGGGGACAGGGATATGGAAACACCATATATTTT

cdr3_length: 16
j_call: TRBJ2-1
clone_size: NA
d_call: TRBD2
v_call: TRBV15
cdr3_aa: CATSGIAGESYNEQFF
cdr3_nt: TGTGCCACCAGCGGAATAGCGGGAGAGAGCTACAATGAGCAGTTCTTC

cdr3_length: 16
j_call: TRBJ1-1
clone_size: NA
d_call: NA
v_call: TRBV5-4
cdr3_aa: CASSLRTGSPNTEAFF
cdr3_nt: TGTGCCAGCAGCTTGCGAACAGGGAGTCCGAACACTGAAGCTTTCTTT

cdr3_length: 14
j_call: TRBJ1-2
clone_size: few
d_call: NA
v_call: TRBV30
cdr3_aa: CAWSAGGTNYGYTF
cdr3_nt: TGTGCCTGGAGTGCTGGGGGGACGAACTATGGCTACACCTTC

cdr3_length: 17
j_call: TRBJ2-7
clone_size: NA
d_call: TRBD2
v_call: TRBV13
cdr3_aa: CASSRVTSLAGGYEQYF
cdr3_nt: TGTGCCAGCAGCCGGGTCACATCCTTAGCGGGAGGGTACGAGCAGTACTTC

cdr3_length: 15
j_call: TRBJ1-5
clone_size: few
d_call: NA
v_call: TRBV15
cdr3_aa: CATSRGGQGAWAQHF
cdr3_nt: TGTGCCACCAGCAGAGGAGGGCAGGGTGCGTGGGCCCAGCATTTT

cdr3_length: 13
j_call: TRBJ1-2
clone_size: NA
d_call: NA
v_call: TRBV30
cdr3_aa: CAWSRGPGYGYTF
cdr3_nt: TGTGCCTGGAGTCGGGGCCCTGGCTATGGCTACACCTTC

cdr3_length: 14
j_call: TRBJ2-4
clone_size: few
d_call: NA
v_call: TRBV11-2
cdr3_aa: CASSSPLAKNIQYF
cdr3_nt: TGTGCCAGCAGCTCCCCCCTAGCCAAAAACATTCAGTACTTC

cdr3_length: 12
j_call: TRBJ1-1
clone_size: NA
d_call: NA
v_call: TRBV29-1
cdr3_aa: CSVSQGRTEAFF
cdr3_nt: TGCAGCGTCTCTCAGGGGCGGACTGAAGCTTTCTTT

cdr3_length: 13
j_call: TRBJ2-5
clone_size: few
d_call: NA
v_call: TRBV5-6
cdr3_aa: CASSLNGAETQYF
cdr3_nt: TGTGCCAGCAGCTTGAATGGGGCGGAGACCCAGTACTTC

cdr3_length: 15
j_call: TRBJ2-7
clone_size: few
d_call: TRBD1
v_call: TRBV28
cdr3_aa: CASSSAGQARFAQYF
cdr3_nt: TGTGCCAGCAGTTCGGCAGGACAGGCCCGTTTCGCCCAGTACTTC

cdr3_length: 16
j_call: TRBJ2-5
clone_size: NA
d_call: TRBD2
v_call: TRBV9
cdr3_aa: CASSVAPSSGSETQYF
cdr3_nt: TGTGCCAGCAGCGTAGCCCCCTCTAGCGGGAGTGAGACCCAGTACTTC

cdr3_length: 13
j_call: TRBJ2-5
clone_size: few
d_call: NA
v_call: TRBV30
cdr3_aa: CAQRPGWGETQYF
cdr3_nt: TGTGCCCAACGTCCGGGGTGGGGAGAGACCCAGTACTTC

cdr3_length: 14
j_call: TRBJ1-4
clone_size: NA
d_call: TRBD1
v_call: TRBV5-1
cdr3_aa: CASSRDRDNEKLFF
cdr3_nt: TGCGCCAGCAGCCGGGACAGAGATAATGAAAAACTGTTTTTT

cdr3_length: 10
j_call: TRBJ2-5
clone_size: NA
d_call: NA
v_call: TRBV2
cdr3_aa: CASSRETQYF
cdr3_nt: TGTGCCAGCAGTCGAGAGACCCAGTACTTC

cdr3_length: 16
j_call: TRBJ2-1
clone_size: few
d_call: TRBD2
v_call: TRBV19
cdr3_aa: CASSAYGRANVDEQFF
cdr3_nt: TGTGCCAGTAGTGCGTACGGGAGGGCCAATGTAGATGAGCAGTTCTTC

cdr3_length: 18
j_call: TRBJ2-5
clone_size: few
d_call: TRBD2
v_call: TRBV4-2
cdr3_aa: CASSDTRGASGRSETQYF
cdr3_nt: TGTGCCAGCAGCGATACAAGGGGAGCTAGCGGGAGATCGGAGACCCAGTACTTC

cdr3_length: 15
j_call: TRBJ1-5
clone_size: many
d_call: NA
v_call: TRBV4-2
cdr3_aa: CASSPSRTDGQPQHF
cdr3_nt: TGTGCCAGCAGCCCGTCCCGGACCGACGGTCAGCCCCAGCATTTT

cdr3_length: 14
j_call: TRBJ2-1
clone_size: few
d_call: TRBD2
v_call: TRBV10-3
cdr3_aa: CATLAVAGANEQFF
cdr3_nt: TGTGCCACCTTGGCAGTAGCGGGAGCTAATGAGCAGTTCTTC

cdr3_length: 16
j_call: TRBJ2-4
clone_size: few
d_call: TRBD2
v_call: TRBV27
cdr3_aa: CASSLGLAGGKNIQYF
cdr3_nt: TGTGCCAGCAGTTTGGGACTAGCGGGAGGCAAAAACATTCAGTACTTC

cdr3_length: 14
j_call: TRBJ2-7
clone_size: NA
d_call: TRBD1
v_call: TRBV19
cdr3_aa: CASSVTGAPVEQYF
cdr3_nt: TGTGCCAGTAGTGTGACAGGGGCGCCGGTCGAGCAGTACTTC

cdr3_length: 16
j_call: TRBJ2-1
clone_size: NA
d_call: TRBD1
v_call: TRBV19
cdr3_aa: CASSRGQSSIYNEQFF
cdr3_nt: TGTGCCAGTAGCCGGGGACAGTCGTCTATTTACAATGAGCAGTTCTTC

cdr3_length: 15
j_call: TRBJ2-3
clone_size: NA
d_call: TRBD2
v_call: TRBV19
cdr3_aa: CASSVTSGRADTQYF
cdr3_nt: TGTGCCAGTAGTGTTACTAGCGGGAGAGCAGATACGCAGTATTTT